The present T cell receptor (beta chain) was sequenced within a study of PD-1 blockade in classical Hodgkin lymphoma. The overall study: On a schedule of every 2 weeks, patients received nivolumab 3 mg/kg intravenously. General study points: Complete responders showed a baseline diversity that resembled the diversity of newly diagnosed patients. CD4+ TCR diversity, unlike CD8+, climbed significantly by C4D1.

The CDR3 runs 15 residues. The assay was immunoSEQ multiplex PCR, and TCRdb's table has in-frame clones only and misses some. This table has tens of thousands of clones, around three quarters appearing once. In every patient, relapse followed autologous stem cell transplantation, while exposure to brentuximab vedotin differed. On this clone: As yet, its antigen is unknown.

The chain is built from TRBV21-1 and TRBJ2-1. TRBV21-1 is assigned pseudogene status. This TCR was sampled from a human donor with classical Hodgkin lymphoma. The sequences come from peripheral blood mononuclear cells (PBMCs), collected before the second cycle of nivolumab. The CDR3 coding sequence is TGTGCCAGAGACAGGGCGGGAGAACCCTACAATGAGCAGTTCTTC. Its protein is CARDRAGEPYNEQFF.